This entry describes one T cell receptor (beta chain). These data originate in a study of CD8+CD57+ T cells in acquired aplastic anemia. Genomic DNA served as template for TCR beta VDJ and CDR3 profiling. Each CDR3 protein gets one entry after TCRdb re-called the reads with MiXCR. Of some 180,000 distinct CDR3 sequences listed, approximately 46% are singletons. V was cut by 7 bases and J by 0 bases, with 18 bases left in between. Germline V gene sequence: CDR1 KGHDR, CDR2 SFDVKD. The CDR3 spans 17 residues. V is TRBV24-1 and J is TRBJ2-1; D perhaps matches TRBD2 (6 bases). The sequencing input was sorted CD4+, CD8+, or CD8+CD57+ T cells (not recorded which) from PBMCs. The receptor was isolated from a human donor in good health. CDR3 DNA sequence: TGTGCCACCAGCGATCCAAGACCGACTAGCTCCTACAATGAGCAGTTCTTC. It specifies CATSDPRPTSSYNEQFF.